The T cell receptor (beta chain) described here comes from a study of cytomegalovirus exposure and HLA in healthy donors. CDR3 length equals 15 residues. Germline V gene lookup returns CDR1 MDHEN and CDR2 SYDVKM. The J segment lost 4 bases and the V segment lost 2 bases, leaving 6 bases of the junction unmatched. This table comes from immunoSEQ multiplex PCR, and its TCRdb copy is limited to in-frame clones, with some not included. This sample has about 110,000 clones, with around 95% found just once. This receptor was identified in a woman between 18 and 30 years old in good health and CMV-seronegative. Sequenced material: PBMCs. The gene calls are TRBV28 and TRBJ1-2; 8 bases align to TRBD1. In nucleotides, the CDR3 is TGTGCCAGCAGTTTAGGGACAGGTTTTCCCTATGGCTACACCTTC. Amino acid sequence: CASSLGTGFPYGYTF.